This paragraph reports one T cell receptor beta chain. Germline loops: CDR1 ENHRY, CDR2 SYGVKD. Trimming removed 1 base from V and 8 bases from J, with 17 bases in between. The CDR3 is made up of 15 amino acids. TCRdb's table, derived via immunoSEQ multiplex PCR, lists solely in-frame clones and lacks some. The sample consists of 200,000 to 250,000 clones, less than 90% of them appearing once. The data are from a study of blood T cell repertoires in COVID-19. The sequence was collected from a woman aged 25-40 years who had been exposed to COVID-19. The sample comprised PBMCs or T cells enriched from blood (not recorded which). The V gene is TRBV10-3, the J gene TRBJ1-2, with D tentatively TRBD1 (6 bases). CDR3 nucleotide sequence: TGTGCCATCAGTGAGTATCCGACAGGAGGAGACGGCTACACCTTC. It yields the protein CAISEYPTGGDGYTF.